This entry features one T cell receptor (beta chain) sequence. The antigen remains undetermined. Profiled with immunoSEQ multiplex PCR; TCRdb holds only in-frame clones, not every one. The sample contains approximately 100,000 clones, approximately 90% of which appear only once. The entry originates in a study of OX40 agonist ivuxolimab in advanced cancers. Study details: Cohort: around 83% men, mean age approximately 66, aged roughly 20 to 79.

From germline, CDR1 is MRHNA and CDR2 SNTAGT. The CDR3 loop spans 16 amino acids. V shed 5 bases and J 6 bases; nucleotides not matched to a gene: 13. Study observations and caveats: Researchers did not establish what antigens the expanded peripheral T cells target. Fewer expanded clones were found on average in CD4+ than in CD8+ T cells.

The origin of this receptor is an adult with an advanced solid tumor such as melanoma, head and neck, liver or kidney cancer. The sequencing used CD4+ or CD8+ T cells sorted from blood, collected in a trial of the OX40 agonist ivuxolimab. This sequence joins TRBV6-4 and TRBJ1-1, with 9 positions matching TRBD1. The CDR3 protein is CASSNGTGRIRAEAFF. The CDR3 DNA follows: TGTGCCAGCAGTAACGGGACAGGGAGGATACGGGCTGAAGCTTTCTTT.